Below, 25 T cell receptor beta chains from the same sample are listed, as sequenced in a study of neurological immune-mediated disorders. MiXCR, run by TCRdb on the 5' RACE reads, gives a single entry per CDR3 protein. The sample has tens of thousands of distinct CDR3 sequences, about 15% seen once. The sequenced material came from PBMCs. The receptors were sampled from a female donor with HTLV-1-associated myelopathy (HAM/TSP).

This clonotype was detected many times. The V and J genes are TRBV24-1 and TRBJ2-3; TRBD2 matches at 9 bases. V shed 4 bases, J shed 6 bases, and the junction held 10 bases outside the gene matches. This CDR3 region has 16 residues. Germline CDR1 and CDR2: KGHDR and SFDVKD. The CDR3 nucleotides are TGTGCCACCAGTGACCCCGGTAGCGGGGGTAGGGATACGCAGTATTTT. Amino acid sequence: CATSDPGSGGRDTQYF.

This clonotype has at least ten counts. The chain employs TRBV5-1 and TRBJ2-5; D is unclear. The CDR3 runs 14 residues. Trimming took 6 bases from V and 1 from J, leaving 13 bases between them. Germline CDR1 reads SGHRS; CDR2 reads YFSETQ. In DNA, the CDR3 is TGCGCCAGCAACCTCGCTAGTTCCCAAGAGACCCAGTACTTC. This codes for CASNLASSQETQYF.

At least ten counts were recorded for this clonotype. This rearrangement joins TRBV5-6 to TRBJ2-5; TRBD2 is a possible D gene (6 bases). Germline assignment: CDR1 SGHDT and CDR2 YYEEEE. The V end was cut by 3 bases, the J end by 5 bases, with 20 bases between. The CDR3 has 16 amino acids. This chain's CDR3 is CASSYRRLGSGETQYF. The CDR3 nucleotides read TGTGCCAGCAGCTATCGGAGACTCGGGAGTGGGGAGACCCAGTACTTC.

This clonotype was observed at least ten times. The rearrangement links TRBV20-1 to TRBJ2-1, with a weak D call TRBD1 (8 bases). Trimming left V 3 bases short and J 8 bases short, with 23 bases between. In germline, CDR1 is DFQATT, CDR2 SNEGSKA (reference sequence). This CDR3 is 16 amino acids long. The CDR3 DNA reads TGCAGTGCTAGGAACGAGGACAGGGAGGGTCACGATGAGCAGTTCTTC. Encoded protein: CSARNEDREGHDEQFF.

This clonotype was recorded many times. The CDR3 loop reads CSAKPGQGLDYGYTF. CDR3 bases: TGCAGTGCTAAACCGGGACAGGGACTCGACTATGGCTACACCTTC. This chain joins TRBV20-1 and TRBJ1-2, with 9 bases fitting TRBD1. The CDR3 is 15 amino acids. V lost 4 bases to trimming and J lost 3 bases; unmatched junction nucleotides: 9. The germline gives CDR1 DFQATT, CDR2 SNEGSKA (reference sequence).

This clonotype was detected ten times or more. CDR3 loop: CASSFPAGASPYNEQFF. In nucleotides, the CDR3 is TGCGCCAGCAGCTTCCCCGCGGGGGCGTCTCCCTACAATGAGCAGTTCTTC. J is TRBJ2-1 and V is TRBV5-1, with D possibly TRBD2 on 7 matching bases. V was trimmed by 2 bases and J by 2 bases, leaving 17 bases between them. The CDR3 covers 17 residues. CDR1 is SGHRS, CDR2 YFSETQ, per germline.

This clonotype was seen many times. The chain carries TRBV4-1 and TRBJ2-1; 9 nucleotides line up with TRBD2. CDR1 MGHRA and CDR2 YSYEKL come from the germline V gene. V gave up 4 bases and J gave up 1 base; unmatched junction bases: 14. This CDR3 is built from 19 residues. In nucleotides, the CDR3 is TGCGCCAGCAGCCCCCGAGGGGCGGGAGGGCCAAGGTCCTACAATGAGCAGTTCTTC. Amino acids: CASSPRGAGGPRSYNEQFF.

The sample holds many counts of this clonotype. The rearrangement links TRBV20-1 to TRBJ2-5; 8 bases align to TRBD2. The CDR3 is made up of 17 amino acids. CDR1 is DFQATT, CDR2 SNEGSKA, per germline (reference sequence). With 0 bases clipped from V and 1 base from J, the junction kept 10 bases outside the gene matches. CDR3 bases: TGCAGTGCTAGAGATCTAGGACTAGCAGCATTCCAAGAGACCCAGTACTTC. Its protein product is CSARDLGLAAFQETQYF.

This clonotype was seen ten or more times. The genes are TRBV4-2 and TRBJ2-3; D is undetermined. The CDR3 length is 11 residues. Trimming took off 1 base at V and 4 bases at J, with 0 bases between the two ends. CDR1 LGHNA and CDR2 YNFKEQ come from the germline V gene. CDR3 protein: CASSQADTQYF. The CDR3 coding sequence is TGTGCCAGCAGCCAAGCAGATACGCAGTATTTT.

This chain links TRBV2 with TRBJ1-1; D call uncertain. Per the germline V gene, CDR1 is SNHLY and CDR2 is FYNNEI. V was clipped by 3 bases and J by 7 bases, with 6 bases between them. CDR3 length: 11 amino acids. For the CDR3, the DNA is TGTGCCAGCAGTGAGTCGTTTGAAGCTTTCTTT. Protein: CASSESFEAFF.

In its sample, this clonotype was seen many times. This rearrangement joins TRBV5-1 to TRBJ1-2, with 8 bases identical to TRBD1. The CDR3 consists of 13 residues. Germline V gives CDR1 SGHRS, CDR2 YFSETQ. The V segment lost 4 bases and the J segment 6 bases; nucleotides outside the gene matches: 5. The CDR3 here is CASSLTGDDGYTF. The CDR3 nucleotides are TGCGCCAGCAGCCTGACAGGGGACGATGGCTACACCTTC.

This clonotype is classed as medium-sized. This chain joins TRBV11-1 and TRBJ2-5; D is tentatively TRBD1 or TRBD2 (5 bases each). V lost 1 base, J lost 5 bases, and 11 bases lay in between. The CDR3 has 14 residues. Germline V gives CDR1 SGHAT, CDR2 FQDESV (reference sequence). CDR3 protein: CASSLGDRGETQYF. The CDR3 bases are TGTGCCAGCAGCTTAGGGGACCGAGGGGAGACCCAGTACTTC.

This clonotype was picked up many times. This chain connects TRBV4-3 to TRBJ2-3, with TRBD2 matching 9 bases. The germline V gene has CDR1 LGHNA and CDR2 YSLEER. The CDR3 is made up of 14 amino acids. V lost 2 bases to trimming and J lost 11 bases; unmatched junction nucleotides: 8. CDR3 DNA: TGCGCCAGCAGCCAAAAACCTCGACTAGCGGAGCAGTATTTT. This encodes CASSQKPRLAEQYF.

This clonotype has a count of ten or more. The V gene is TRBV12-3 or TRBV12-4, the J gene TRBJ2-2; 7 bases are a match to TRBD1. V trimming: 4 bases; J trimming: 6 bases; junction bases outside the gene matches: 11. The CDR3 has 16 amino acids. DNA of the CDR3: TGTGCCAGCAGTTCCGGCGCCAACACAGGGGCCGGGGAGCTGTTTTTT. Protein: CASSSGANTGAGELFF.

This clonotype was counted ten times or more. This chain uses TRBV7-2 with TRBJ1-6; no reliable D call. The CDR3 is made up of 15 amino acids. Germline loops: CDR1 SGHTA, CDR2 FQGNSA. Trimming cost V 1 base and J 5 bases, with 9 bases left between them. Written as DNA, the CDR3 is TGTGCCAGCAGCTTAGTCGTCGACAATAATTCACCCCTCCACTTT. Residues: CASSLVVDNNSPLHF.

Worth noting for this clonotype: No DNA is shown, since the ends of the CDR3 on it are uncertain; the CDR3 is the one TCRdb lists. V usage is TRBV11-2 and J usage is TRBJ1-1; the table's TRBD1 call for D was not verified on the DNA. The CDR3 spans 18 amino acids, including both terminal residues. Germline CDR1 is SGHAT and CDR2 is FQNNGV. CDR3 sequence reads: CASSFYICRGQGGTEAFF.

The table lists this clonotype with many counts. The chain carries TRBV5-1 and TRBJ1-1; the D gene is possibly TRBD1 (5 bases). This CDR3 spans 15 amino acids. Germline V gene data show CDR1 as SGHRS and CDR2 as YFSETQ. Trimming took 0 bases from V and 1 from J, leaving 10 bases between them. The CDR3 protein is CASSLAGTPNTEAFF. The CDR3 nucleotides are TGCGCCAGCAGCTTGGCCGGGACGCCGAACACTGAAGCTTTCTTT.

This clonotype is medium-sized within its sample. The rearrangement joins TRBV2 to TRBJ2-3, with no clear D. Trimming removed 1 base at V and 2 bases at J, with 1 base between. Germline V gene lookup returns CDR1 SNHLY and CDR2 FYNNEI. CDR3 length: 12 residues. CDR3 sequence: CASSEDTDTQYF. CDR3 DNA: TGTGCCAGCAGTGAAGACACAGATACGCAGTATTTT. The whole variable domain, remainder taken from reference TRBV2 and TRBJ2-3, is EPEVTQTPSHQVTQMGQEVILRCVPISNHLYFYWYRQILGQKVEFLVSFYNNEISEKSEIFDDQFSVERPDGSNFTLKIRSTKLEDSAMYFCASSEDTDTQYFGPGTRLTVL.

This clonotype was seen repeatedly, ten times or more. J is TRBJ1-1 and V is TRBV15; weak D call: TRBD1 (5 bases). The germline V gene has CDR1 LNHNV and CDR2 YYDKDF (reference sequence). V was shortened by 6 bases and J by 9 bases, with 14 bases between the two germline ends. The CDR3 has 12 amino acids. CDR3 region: CATRGRGGKAFF. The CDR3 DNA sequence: TGTGCCACCAGGGGTAGGGGCGGGAAAGCTTTCTTT.

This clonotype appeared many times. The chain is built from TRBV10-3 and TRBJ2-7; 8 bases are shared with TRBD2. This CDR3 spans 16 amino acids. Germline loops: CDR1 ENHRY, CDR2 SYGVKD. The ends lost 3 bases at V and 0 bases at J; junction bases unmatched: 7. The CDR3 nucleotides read TGTGCCATCAGTGACCGTCGGACTAGCTCCTCCTACGAGCAGTACTTC. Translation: CAISDRRTSSSYEQYF.

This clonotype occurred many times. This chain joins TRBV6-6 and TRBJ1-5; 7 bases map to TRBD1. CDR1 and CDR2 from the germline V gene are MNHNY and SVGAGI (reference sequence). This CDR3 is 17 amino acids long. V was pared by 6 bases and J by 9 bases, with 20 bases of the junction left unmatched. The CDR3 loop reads CASSPLWADREKLPQHF. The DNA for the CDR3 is TGTGCCAGCAGCCCCTTATGGGCAGACAGGGAGAAGTTGCCCCAGCATTTT.

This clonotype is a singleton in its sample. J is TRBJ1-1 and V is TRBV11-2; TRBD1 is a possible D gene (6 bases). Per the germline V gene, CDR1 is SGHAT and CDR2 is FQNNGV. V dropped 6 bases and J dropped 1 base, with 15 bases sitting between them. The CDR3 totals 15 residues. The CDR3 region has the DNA TGTGCCAGCAGGTCCTTACAGGGAAAGAACACTGAAGCTTTCTTT. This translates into CASRSLQGKNTEAFF. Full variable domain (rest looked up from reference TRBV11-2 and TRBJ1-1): EAGVAQSPRYKIIEKRQSVAFWCNPISGHATLYWYQQILGQGPKLLIQFQNNGVVDDSQLPKDRFSAERLKGVDSTLKIQPAKLEDSAVYLCASRSLQGKNTEAFFGQGTRLTVV.

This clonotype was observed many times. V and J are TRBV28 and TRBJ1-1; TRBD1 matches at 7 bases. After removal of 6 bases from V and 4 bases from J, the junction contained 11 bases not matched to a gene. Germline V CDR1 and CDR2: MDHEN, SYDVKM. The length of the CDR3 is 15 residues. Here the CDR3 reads CASRPTGEPATEAFF. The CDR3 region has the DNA TGTGCCAGCAGGCCTACAGGGGAACCCGCCACTGAAGCTTTCTTT.

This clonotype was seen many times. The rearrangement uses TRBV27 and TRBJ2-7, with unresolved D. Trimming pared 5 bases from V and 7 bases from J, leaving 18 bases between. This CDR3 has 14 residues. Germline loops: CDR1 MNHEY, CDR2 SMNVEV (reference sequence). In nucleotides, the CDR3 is TGTGCCAGCAGTCCCTTCGACCAGCTTGGAGAGCAGTACTTC. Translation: CASSPFDQLGEQYF.

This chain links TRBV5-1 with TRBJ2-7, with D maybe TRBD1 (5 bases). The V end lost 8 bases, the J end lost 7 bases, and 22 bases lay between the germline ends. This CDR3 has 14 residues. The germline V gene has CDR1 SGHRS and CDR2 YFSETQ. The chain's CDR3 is CASSPWERGREQYF. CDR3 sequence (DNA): TGCGCCAGTAGCCCCTGGGAAAGGGGAAGAGAGCAGTACTTC.